These T cell receptor beta chains were read from a single sample in a study of T cell changes during pregnancy in multiple sclerosis. The method was immunoSEQ multiplex PCR; TCRdb's version includes in-frame clones alone and lacks a portion of them. This table holds 75,000 to 95,000 clones, over 85% found once. Sequences were derived from CD4+ T cells from peripheral blood mononuclear cells, sampled after pregnancy. The receptors come from a female donor with multiple sclerosis, enrolled in a pregnancy study. The CDR3 runs from the conserved cysteine through the conserved F or W. D genes are given only for firm matches. Rows may omit the clone size; those that give it use once, few, many or a size class.

clone_size cdr3_length j_call v_call d_call cdr3_nt cdr3_aa
- 17 TRBJ2-7 TRBV27 TRBD2 TGTGCCAGCAGTTTCATCTCGGCGGGAGGGGTCTCCTACGAGCAGTACTTC CASSFISAGGVSYEQYF
- 14 TRBJ2-7 TRBV5-6 - TGTGCCAGCAGCTTGGCTAGCAGAATCTACGAGCAGTACTTC CASSLASRIYEQYF
- 13 TRBJ1-4 TRBV7-2 - TGTGCCAGCAGCTTATACAGGGATGTAAAACTGTTTTTT CASSLYRDVKLFF
- 16 TRBJ2-2 TRBV5-1 - TGCGCCAGCAGCTTGGCCATCACTTCGAACACCGGGGAGCTGTTTTTT CASSLAITSNTGELFF
- 15 TRBJ2-7 TRBV10-3 - TGTGCCATCAGGGGGGACTCTCGGGCCATGGGCGAGCAGTACTTC CAIRGDSRAMGEQYF
- 15 TRBJ2-7 TRBV27 - TGTGCCAGCAGTACACGGACATCCGCACACTACGAGCAGTACTTC CASSTRTSAHYEQYF
- 14 TRBJ2-7 TRBV2 - TGTGCCAGCAGACTCGTCTCAAGAACCTACGAGCAGTACTTC CASRLVSRTYEQYF
once 17 TRBJ1-3 TRBV18 - TGTGCCAGCTCACCAATACGACAGAGTCCCCCTGGAAACACCATATATTTT CASSPIRQSPPGNTIYF
- 15 TRBJ2-7 TRBV28 TRBD2 TGTGCCAGCAGTAGTAGCGGGAGCAAATACTACGAGCAGTACTTC CASSSSGSKYYEQYF
- 13 TRBJ1-1 TRBV6-1 TRBD1 TGTGCCAGCAGAGGACAGGGACGCACTGAAGCTTTCTTT CASRGQGRTEAFF
- 11 TRBJ2-5 TRBV20-1 TRBD1 TGCAGGGGGGGACAGGGAGAGACCCAGTACTTC CRGGQGETQYF
once 16 TRBJ2-7 TRBV28 - TGTGCCAGCAGTTTGGTAGGCACTAGCTGGTTCCACGAGCAGTACTTC CASSLVGTSWFHEQYF
- 15 TRBJ2-7 TRBV5-1 TRBD1 TGCGCCAGCAGCCCGAGGACAGGGGGTTCCTACGAGCAGTACTTC CASSPRTGGSYEQYF
once 13 TRBJ1-5 TRBV6-1 - TGTGCCAGCAGGGGACTTGTCAATCAGCCCCAGCATTTT CASRGLVNQPQHF
- 14 TRBJ2-7 TRBV18 - TGTGCCAGCTCACTTACACAGGATCCCTACGAGCAGTACTTC CASSLTQDPYEQYF
- 13 TRBJ2-7 TRBV6-1 TRBD2 TGTGCCAGCGGGCGGGAGCTAAAATACGAGCAGTACTTC CASGRELKYEQYF
- 16 TRBJ2-1 TRBV6-5 TRBD2 TGTGCCAGCAGTTTCCTCCCACTAGCGGGTGTGAATGAGCAGTTCTTC CASSFLPLAGVNEQFF
once 15 TRBJ1-2 TRBV27 TRBD1 TGTGCCAGCAGTTTAGCGACAGGGGCGAGCTATGGCTACACCTTC CASSLATGASYGYTF
- 14 TRBJ2-1 TRBV29-1 TRBD2 TGCAGCGTACTAGCGGGAGGGCCGCATAATGAGCAGTTCTTC CSVLAGGPHNEQFF
- 16 TRBJ1-1 TRBV5-1 - TGCGCCAGCAGCTTGGGGTGGCCATCCGGGGGGACTGAAGCTTTCTTT CASSLGWPSGGTEAFF
- 13 TRBJ2-7 TRBV6-5 TRBD2 TGTGCCAGCAGGAATGGGCCCACTAGCGGGACTAACTTC CASRNGPTSGTNF
- 13 TRBJ2-7 TRBV27 - TGTGCCAGCAGTTTATCCGGCTCCTACGAGCAGTACTTC CASSLSGSYEQYF
- 16 TRBJ1-2 TRBV28 - TGTGCCAGCAGCCCAGGGCGGGGGGCAAGAGACTATGGCTACACCTTC CASSPGRGARDYGYTF
once 16 TRBJ2-7 TRBV4-1 - TGCGCCAGCAGCCAAGTCCCAGGGCGGACCTCCTACGAGCAGTACTTC CASSQVPGRTSYEQYF
- 16 TRBJ2-2 TRBV4-1 TRBD1 TGCGCCAGCAGCCAACCGCTTAGGGGGCCCACCGGGGAGCTGTTTTTT CASSQPLRGPTGELFF
- 16 TRBJ2-1 TRBV28 TRBD2 TGTGCCAGCAGTTCCTGGGGTAGCGGGACGGGCAATGAGCAGTTCTTC CASSSWGSGTGNEQFF
- 14 TRBJ1-4 TRBV5-4 TRBD1 TGTGCCAGCAGCTTCGACAGGGGTAATGAAAAACTGTTTTTT CASSFDRGNEKLFF
- 16 TRBJ2-3 TRBV9 TRBD2 TGTGCCAGCAGCGCGGAAGCGGGAGGGAGCACAGATACGCAGTATTTT CASSAEAGGSTDTQYF
- 20 TRBJ2-1 TRBV28 TRBD2 TGTGCCAGCAGTTTGGGGGAGGGACTAGCGGGAGGAACAGGGTACAATGAGCAGTTCTTC CASSLGEGLAGGTGYNEQFF
- 15 TRBJ2-7 TRBV28 - TGTGCCAGCAGTAAACAGGGTCCCCGGCCTTACGAGCAGTACTTC CASSKQGPRPYEQYF
- 15 TRBJ1-4 TRBV27 TRBD1 TGTGCCAGCAGTGCGTCAAGGGGGCGGAGTGAAAAACTGTTTTTT CASSASRGRSEKLFF
- 18 TRBJ2-5 TRBV7-8 TRBD2 TGTGCCAGCAGCTTTAGAACTAGCGGAGGGGTACACCAAGAGACCCAGTACTTC CASSFRTSGGVHQETQYF
- 13 TRBJ2-3 TRBV30 TRBD1 TGTGCCTGTAGTAGGGGGCATCCAGATACGCAGTATTTT CACSRGHPDTQYF
- 17 TRBJ2-1 TRBV29-1 TRBD2 TGCAGCGTTAATTTTCGGGGGACTAGCGGGAGGGCCAATGAGCAGTTCTTC CSVNFRGTSGRANEQFF
- 15 TRBJ2-7 TRBV25-1 TRBD2 TGTGCCAGCAGACGCCGGGGGCGGGAGGTCGGGGAGCAGTACTTC CASRRRGREVGEQYF
many 17 TRBJ2-3 TRBV7-9 TRBD2 TGTGCCAGCAGCCCGCGGACTAGCGGGAGGTGGGCAGATACGCAGTATTTT CASSPRTSGRWADTQYF
- 14 TRBJ2-5 TRBV7-3 - TGTGCCAGCAGCTTAAACAGGGTCGGGGAGACCCAGTACTTC CASSLNRVGETQYF
- 15 TRBJ1-2 TRBV5-1 TRBD1 TGCGCCAGCAGCGAGTCCACGACAGGGGATCATGGCTACACCTTC CASSESTTGDHGYTF
- 11 TRBJ2-5 TRBV6-1 TRBD1 TGTGCCAGCAGTGCCCCGACAGGGGACTACTTC CASSAPTGDYF
- 13 TRBJ2-7 TRBV5-4 TRBD1 TGTGCCAGCAGCACCGGGACAGCCTACGAGCAGTACTTC CASSTGTAYEQYF
- 13 TRBJ1-1 TRBV28 TRBD1 TGTGCCAGCATTAAAGGGACAGGGCTTGAAGCTTTCTTT CASIKGTGLEAFF
- 15 TRBJ2-7 TRBV19 TRBD2 TGTGCCAGTAGTATTCCCGGGACTAACGCCTACGAGCAGTACTTC CASSIPGTNAYEQYF
- 14 TRBJ2-2 TRBV7-8 - TGTGCCAGCAGCTTAGCGGCGGAGGCCGGGGAGCTGTTTTTT CASSLAAEAGELFF
- 15 TRBJ2-3 TRBV19 TRBD2 TGTGCCAGTAGTATTACTAGCGACATCACAGATACGCAGTATTTT CASSITSDITDTQYF
- 16 TRBJ2-5 TRBV15 TRBD2 TGTGCCACCAGCAGTCCGGGACTAGCGGGTGGGGAGACCCAGTACTTC CATSSPGLAGGETQYF